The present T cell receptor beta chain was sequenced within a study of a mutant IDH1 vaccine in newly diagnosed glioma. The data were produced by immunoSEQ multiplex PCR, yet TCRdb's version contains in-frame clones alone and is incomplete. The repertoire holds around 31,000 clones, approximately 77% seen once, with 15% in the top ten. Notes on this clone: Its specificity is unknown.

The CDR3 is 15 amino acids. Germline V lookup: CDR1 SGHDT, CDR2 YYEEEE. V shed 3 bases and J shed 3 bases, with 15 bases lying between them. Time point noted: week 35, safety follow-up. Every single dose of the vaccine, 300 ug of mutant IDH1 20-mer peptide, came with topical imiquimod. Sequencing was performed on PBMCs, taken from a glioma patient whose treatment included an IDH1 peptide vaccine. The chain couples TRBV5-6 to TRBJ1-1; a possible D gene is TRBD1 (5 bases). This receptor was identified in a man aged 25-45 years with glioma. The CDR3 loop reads CASSSRVLRDTEAFF. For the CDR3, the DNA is TGTGCCAGCAGCTCCAGGGTTTTACGGGACACTGAAGCTTTCTTT. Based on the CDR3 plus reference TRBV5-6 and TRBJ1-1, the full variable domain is DAGVTQSPTHLIKTRGQQVTLRCSPKSGHDTVSWYQQALGQGPQFIFQYYEEEERQRGNFPDRFSGHQFPNYSSELNVNALLLGDSALYLCASSSRVLRDTEAFFGQGTRLTVV.